The clone carrying this T cell receptor (beta chain) came up once. The entry originates in a study of PD-1 blockade in classical Hodgkin lymphoma. Background on the study: Nivolumab 3 mg/kg was given intravenously every 2 weeks.

No patient escaped relapse after autologous stem cell transplantation, and brentuximab vedotin exposure varied. Each best response was a complete response, a partial response or progressive disease. Germline V gene lookup returns CDR1 SGHDT and CDR2 YYEEEE. CDR3 length: 15 amino acids. Trimming pared 0 bases from V and 1 base from J, leaving 10 bases between. Generated by immunoSEQ multiplex PCR, the TCRdb table keeps only in-frame clones and is missing some. The sample lists tens of thousands of clones, roughly nine tenths occurring once. The V call is TRBV5-6, the J call TRBJ1-2; the D is unclear. Sequencing used peripheral blood mononuclear cells (PBMCs), obtained before the second cycle of nivolumab. The TCR sequence derives from a human donor with classical Hodgkin lymphoma. CDR3 sequence (DNA): TGTGCCAGCAGCTTGGTCGGGTTCGATAACTATGGCTACACCTTC. It specifies CASSLVGFDNYGYTF.